This TCR beta chain emerged from a study of response to subunit inactivated influenza vaccine. General observations from the study: A suggestion made by the authors is that each seasonal influenza vaccination recruits few new T cells.

This clonotype appeared a few times. Its target is unknown. CDR1 and CDR2 (germline): SQVTM, ANQGSEA. The trim removed 7 bases at V and 7 bases at J, leaving 7 bases unmatched. This CDR3 contains 11 residues. TCRdb re-called the RT-PCR reads with MiXCR, one entry per CDR3 protein. Of fewer than 800,000 distinct CDR3 sequences detected, more than 15% appear once; the ten largest clones hold roughly 10%. The specimen comprised PBMCs from blood, sampled 11 to 12 days after vaccination. The chain employs TRBV29-1 and TRBJ2-7; the match to TRBD2 covers 7 bases. This receptor was taken from a man aged 50-60 years who received an inactivated influenza vaccine. The DNA for the CDR3 is TGCAGCGCGAGCGGGGAGTCTGAGCAGTACTTC. Protein product: CSASGESEQYF.